Shown below are 7 T cell receptor beta chains from a single sample sequenced in a study of shared clonotypes between healthy human individuals. The data were produced by immunoSEQ multiplex PCR, yet TCRdb's version contains in-frame clones alone and is incomplete. The sample has a few hundred thousand clones, 60% to 70% seen once. The specimen was memory CD4+ T cells sorted from blood. The subset denotes: CD45RA-negative fraction. The receptors stem from a man younger than 40 in good health.

The chain joins TRBV7-2 to TRBJ2-3; tentative D call: TRBD1 (6 bases). This CDR3 is 15 amino acids long. The germline CDR1 and CDR2 sequences are SGHTA and FQGNSA. V shed 0 bases and J shed 2 bases, with 9 bases lying between them. The DNA for the CDR3 is TGTGCCAGCAGCTTAGCGGGACAATCCACAGATACGCAGTATTTT. Protein sequence: CASSLAGQSTDTQYF.

J is TRBJ1-2 and V is TRBV30; a weak D match, TRBD1 (5 bases). The ends were cut back, 3 bases at V and 3 bases at J, with 8 bases in the middle. Germline V gene sequence: CDR1 GTSNPN, CDR2 SVGIG (reference sequence). The length of the CDR3 is 12 residues. The CDR3 DNA reads as TGTGCCTGGAGCGAGGGACACTATGGCTACACCTTC. As protein: CAWSEGHYGYTF.

This chain connects TRBV2 to TRBJ1-2; no definite D call. This CDR3 has 15 amino acids. The V gene lost 4 bases and the J gene lost 4 bases, with 16 bases spanning the gap. Germline CDR1 SNHLY, CDR2 FYNNEI. The CDR3 nucleotides read TGTGCCAGCAGTGGAACCCTCGAGTCGGGCTATGGCTACACCTTC. This codes for CASSGTLESGYGYTF.

The chain has TRBV11-2 and TRBJ2-1; no firm D call. The ends were cut back, 4 bases at V and 10 bases at J, with 8 bases in the middle. CDR3 length: 11 residues. Germline-derived CDR1 and CDR2 are SGHAT and FQNNGV. As DNA, the CDR3 is TGTGCCAGCAGCTCCTCCCGGGAGCAGTTCTTC. Amino acids: CASSSSREQFF.

V and J are TRBV4-1 and TRBJ2-1; the D gene is possibly TRBD2 (9 bases). Trimming removed 1 base from V and 1 base from J, with 20 bases in between. The CDR3 has 19 residues. CDR1 is MGHRA, CDR2 YSYEKL, per germline. CDR3: CASSQAGGGRARSYNEQFF. The CDR3 DNA reads TGCGCCAGCAGCCAAGCAGGGGGCGGGAGGGCGAGGTCCTACAATGAGCAGTTCTTC.

This clone occurred many times. The chain joins TRBV7-9 to TRBJ2-2, with a possible D match to TRBD2 (5 bases). V lost 5 bases, J lost 5 bases, and 18 bases lay in between. Germline V CDR1 and CDR2: SEHNR, FQNEAQ (reference sequence). The CDR3 is 16 amino acids. In DNA, the CDR3 is TGTGCCAGCAGCCCCCTCGGGATAACCAAGACCGGGGAGCTGTTTTTT. It specifies CASSPLGITKTGELFF.

This clone has more than one count but fewer than ten. The chain is built from TRBV7-9 and TRBJ2-5; TRBD2 matches at 15 bases. Per the germline V gene, CDR1 is SEHNR and CDR2 is FQNEAQ (reference sequence). Trimming took 5 bases from V and 5 from J; bases not matched to a gene: 3. The CDR3 has 15 amino acids. The CDR3: CASSEGTSGRETQYF. In DNA form, the CDR3 reads TGTGCCAGCAGCGAAGGGACTAGCGGGAGGGAGACCCAGTACTTC.